This T cell receptor beta chain was captured in a study of vaccination effects on CD4 cells after COVID-19. The overall study: After the second dose, samples were taken at median day 72.

Using immunoSEQ multiplex PCR, the repertoire was profiled, and TCRdb retains in-frame clones only, with some absent. The table lists roughly 25,000 clones, 73% of them singletons. Before sequencing, viral peptide pools were used by the ViraFEST assay to expand antigen-specific CD4+ T cells. It was after around 10 days of culture that CD4+ T cells were isolated. Everyone in the study got two shots of either the BNT162b2 or mRNA-1273 vaccine. Nobody among the vaccine recipients had prior SARS-CoV-2 infection (nucleocapsid antibodies were negative). Every well housed around 2.1 million PBMC, which grew in culture alongside around 10 IU/ml IL-2 and 10 ug/ml peptides. IL-2 medium was substituted for half the medium on days 3 and 7. A single count supports this clone. The antigen remains undetermined. Germline V gene sequence: CDR1 ENHRY, CDR2 SYGVKD. The CDR3 is 13 residues long. Trimming stripped 10 bases from V and 3 bases from J, with 15 bases between.

This chain links TRBV10-3 with TRBJ2-5; no firm D call. The origin of this receptor is a human donor who received a COVID-19 vaccine. Material: CD4+ T cells from PBMCs cultured with SARS-CoV-2 spike peptides, obtained after COVID-19 vaccination. The chain's CDR3 is CATRLPPKETQYF. CDR3 coding DNA: TGTGCCACCCGACTCCCGCCCAAAGAGACCCAGTACTTC.